This TCR beta chain was captured in a study of shared clonotypes between healthy human individuals. Assay used: immunoSEQ multiplex PCR; TCRdb lists only in-frame clones, some missing. Among 600,000 to 750,000 clones listed, about 78% were seen once. Broader study findings: The study generally estimated greater richness for naive than memory subsets. Across a handful of donors, naive CD4 shared 4.5% to 6%, naive CD8 approximately 3.5%, memory CD4 roughly 2.2%, memory CD8 roughly 0.37%.

Each of the donors was a healthy adult who was HIV-negative and had not had a recent acute infection or vaccination. CD45RA-negative memory and CD45RA+ naive subsets were split from the CD4+ cells. Turning to this clone: Its matching antigen is unknown.

The specimen sequenced was memory CD4+ T cells sorted from blood. Subset of the sample: CD45RA-negative fraction. The sequence was obtained from a woman in her 30s in good health.

CDR3 region: CASSEDRGRVETQYF. For the CDR3, the DNA is TGTGCCAGCAGTGAGGACAGGGGGCGCGTAGAGACCCAGTACTTC. The rearrangement uses TRBV2 and TRBJ2-5, with 11 nucleotides matching TRBD1. Germline CDR1 reads SNHLY; CDR2 reads FYNNEI. The CDR3 runs to 15 residues. The V gene end was trimmed by 3 bases and the J gene end by 4 bases; junction bases not matched to a gene: 4.